These T cell receptor beta chains were read from a single sample in a study of blood T cells in healthy people across ages. TCRdb reanalysed the 5' RACE reads using MiXCR and keeps one entry per CDR3 protein. This table holds around 1,900,000 distinct CDR3 sequences, around 42% found once. The sample comprised blood. The receptor source for this set is a human donor in good health. CDR3s include the opening cysteine and the closing phenylalanine or tryptophan. Fields, in order: clone size, D gene, V gene, J gene, CDR3 protein, CDR3 DNA. D genes are given only for firm matches. The listing skips clone size in some rows; elsewhere it reads once, few, many or a size class.

clone size: NA
D gene: TRBD1
V gene: TRBV5-1
J gene: TRBJ2-5
CDR3 protein: CASSLGDRLQETQYF
CDR3 DNA: TGCGCCAGCAGTCTAGGGGACAGGCTACAAGAGACCCAGTACTTC

clone size: few
D gene: NA
V gene: TRBV6-2/TRBV6-3
J gene: TRBJ2-3
CDR3 protein: CASSYSGLADFTDTQYF
CDR3 DNA: TGTGCCAGCAGTTACTCTGGATTAGCGGACTTCACAGATACGCAGTATTTT

clone size: once
D gene: NA
V gene: TRBV6-2/TRBV6-3
J gene: TRBJ1-6
CDR3 protein: CASSDQQGNNSPLHF
CDR3 DNA: TGTGCCAGCAGTGACCAACAGGGAAATAATTCACCCCTCCACTTT

clone size: few
D gene: NA
V gene: TRBV7-9
J gene: TRBJ2-7
CDR3 protein: CASSLEEVGGQYF
CDR3 DNA: TGTGCCAGCAGCCTCGAGGAGGTCGGAGGGCAGTACTTC

clone size: NA
D gene: NA
V gene: TRBV4-3
J gene: TRBJ2-7
CDR3 protein: CASSQKWGVNEQYF
CDR3 DNA: TGCGCCAGCAGCCAAAAATGGGGGGTCAACGAGCAGTACTTC

clone size: few
D gene: NA
V gene: TRBV15
J gene: TRBJ1-6
CDR3 protein: CATGQSKGSPLHF
CDR3 DNA: TGTGCCACCGGACAGTCTAAGGGTTCACCCCTCCACTTT

clone size: NA
D gene: NA
V gene: TRBV20-1
J gene: TRBJ2-6
CDR3 protein: CSARDGRADSFTGANVLTF
CDR3 DNA: TGCAGTGCTAGAGATGGGCGGGCCGACAGTTTTACTGGGGCCAACGTCCTGACTTTC

clone size: NA
D gene: NA
V gene: TRBV7-9
J gene: TRBJ2-3
CDR3 protein: CANSLVIDTQYF
CDR3 DNA: TGTGCCAACAGCTTAGTTATCGATACGCAGTATTTT

clone size: few
D gene: NA
V gene: TRBV12-3/TRBV12-4
J gene: TRBJ2-5
CDR3 protein: CASRSQGYNEQYF
CDR3 DNA: TGTGCCAGCAGATCGCAGGGTTACAATGAGCAGTACTTC

clone size: NA
D gene: TRBD1
V gene: TRBV7-2
J gene: TRBJ1-5
CDR3 protein: CASSLAVTGQGRVDQPQHF
CDR3 DNA: TGTGCCAGCAGCTTAGCGGTGACAGGACAGGGGAGGGTCGATCAGCCCCAGCATTTT

clone size: NA
D gene: NA
V gene: TRBV12-5
J gene: TRBJ1-1
CDR3 protein: CASGLVLRPDSGSTEAFF
CDR3 DNA: TGTGCTAGTGGCTTGGTTTTGAGGCCTGATTCGGGGAGCACTGAAGCTTTCTTT

clone size: few
D gene: NA
V gene: TRBV3-1
J gene: TRBJ1-2
CDR3 protein: CASSHLGAGANYGYTF
CDR3 DNA: TGTGCCAGCAGCCACCTAGGGGCAGGAGCTAACTATGGCTACACCTTC

clone size: few
D gene: TRBD1
V gene: TRBV7-2
J gene: TRBJ2-7
CDR3 protein: CASSYNRGVSYNEQYF
CDR3 DNA: TGTGCCAGCAGCTATAACAGGGGGGTCTCCTACAATGAGCAGTACTTC

clone size: NA
D gene: NA
V gene: TRBV6-5
J gene: TRBJ2-1
CDR3 protein: CASSYSSRDSTPYNEQFF
CDR3 DNA: TGTGCCAGCAGTTACTCTTCCCGGGACTCGACACCTTACAATGAGCAGTTCTTC

clone size: NA
D gene: NA
V gene: TRBV4-2
J gene: TRBJ1-1
CDR3 protein: CASSQGLSFMNTEAFF
CDR3 DNA: TGTGCCAGCAGCCAAGGTCTGTCCTTTATGAACACTGAAGCTTTCTTT

clone size: NA
D gene: NA
V gene: TRBV12-3/TRBV12-4
J gene: TRBJ2-3
CDR3 protein: CASSLARVDAQYF
CDR3 DNA: TGTGCCAGCAGTTTAGCGAGAGTAGATGCGCAGTATTTT

clone size: NA
D gene: TRBD1
V gene: TRBV11-2
J gene: TRBJ1-6
CDR3 protein: CASSLTPGQGASPLHF
CDR3 DNA: TGTGCCAGCAGCTTAACACCGGGACAGGGGGCTTCACCCCTCCACTTT

clone size: NA
D gene: NA
V gene: TRBV9
J gene: TRBJ2-1
CDR3 protein: CASSVSSVNEQFF
CDR3 DNA: TGTGCCAGCAGCGTCTCGAGTGTCAATGAGCAGTTCTTC

clone size: many
D gene: NA
V gene: TRBV7-9
J gene: TRBJ2-2
CDR3 protein: CASSWPTAGNTGELFF
CDR3 DNA: TGTGCCAGCAGCTGGCCGACAGCGGGGAACACCGGGGAGCTGTTTTTT

clone size: few
D gene: NA
V gene: TRBV4-3
J gene: TRBJ2-3
CDR3 protein: CASRLRGTDTQYF
CDR3 DNA: TGCGCCAGCAGACTCAGGGGCACAGATACGCAGTATTTT

clone size: NA
D gene: NA
V gene: TRBV20-1
J gene: TRBJ2-3
CDR3 protein: CSATDGRESTDTQYF
CDR3 DNA: TGCAGTGCAACAGACGGTCGGGAGAGCACAGATACGCAGTATTTT

clone size: few
D gene: NA
V gene: TRBV20-1
J gene: TRBJ2-7
CDR3 protein: CSARWQGGEQYF
CDR3 DNA: TGCAGTGCTAGATGGCAGGGTGGCGAGCAGTACTTC

clone size: few
D gene: NA
V gene: TRBV11-3
J gene: TRBJ2-6
CDR3 protein: CASSLRGHSGANVLTF
CDR3 DNA: TGTGCCAGCAGCTTACGGGGACACTCTGGGGCCAACGTCCTGACTTTC

clone size: NA
D gene: NA
V gene: TRBV27
J gene: TRBJ2-5
CDR3 protein: CASILGRIQETQYF
CDR3 DNA: NA

clone size: few
D gene: NA
V gene: TRBV6-2/TRBV6-3
J gene: TRBJ1-5
CDR3 protein: CASSDPGSVNPQHF
CDR3 DNA: TGTGCCAGCAGTGACCCCGGGTCAGTAAATCCCCAGCATTTT

clone size: NA
D gene: TRBD1
V gene: TRBV12-3/TRBV12-4
J gene: TRBJ1-1
CDR3 protein: CASSIRQGSDTEAFF
CDR3 DNA: TGTGCCAGCAGTATTAGACAGGGGAGTGACACTGAAGCTTTCTTT

clone size: NA
D gene: TRBD1
V gene: TRBV6-5
J gene: TRBJ2-7
CDR3 protein: CASSSGGTGGYEQYF
CDR3 DNA: TGTGCCAGCAGTTCGGGAGGGACAGGGGGGTACGAGCAGTACTTC

clone size: few
D gene: TRBD1
V gene: TRBV7-2
J gene: TRBJ1-2
CDR3 protein: CASSLIWTGEDYGYTF
CDR3 DNA: TGTGCCAGCAGCTTAATATGGACAGGGGAGGACTATGGCTACACCTTC

clone size: NA
D gene: NA
V gene: TRBV6-2/TRBV6-3
J gene: TRBJ1-6
CDR3 protein: CVSSHQPGTGDSPLHF
CDR3 DNA: TGTGTCAGCAGTCACCAACCGGGTACCGGTGATTCACCCCTCCACTTT